This TCR beta chain was recovered during a study of blood T cell repertoires in COVID-19. Trimming took off 3 bases at V and 4 bases at J, with 7 bases between the two ends. There are 13 residues in the CDR3. The germline gives CDR1 MNHEY, CDR2 SMNVEV (reference sequence). Profiled with immunoSEQ multiplex PCR; TCRdb holds only in-frame clones, not every one. The sample yields just under 350,000 clones, around 90% seen once. The TCR was taken from a woman younger than 30 who had recovered from COVID-19. The chain employs TRBV27 and TRBJ1-5; a weak D match, TRBD1 (6 bases). Sequencing was performed on peripheral blood. CDR3 protein: CASSFQGNQPQHF. The CDR3 DNA is TGTGCCAGCAGTTTTCAGGGGAATCAGCCCCAGCATTTT.